What follows are 14 T cell receptor beta chains derived from one specimen sequenced in a study of cytomegalovirus exposure and HLA in healthy donors. Primers included in the PCR were 60 Vbeta and 13 Jbeta primers. Repertoires were generated with immunoSEQ multiplex PCR, while TCRdb's copy carries only in-frame clones and drops some. The table lists around 200,000 clones, around four fifths of them singletons. The material sequenced was PBMCs. These receptors came from a woman aged 60-75 years in good health and CMV-seropositive.

This clone was recorded once. The rearrangement uses TRBV11-2 and TRBJ2-5; 7 positions match TRBD2. Trimming took 7 bases from V and 5 from J; bases not matched to a gene: 10. The CDR3 is 14 residues long. Looked up from germline, CDR1 is SGHAT and CDR2 is FQNNGV. CDR3 DNA: TGTGCCAGCACCGAGACGGGAGGCAGTGAGACCCAGTACTTC. Translation: CASTETGGSETQYF.

V and J are TRBV2 and TRBJ1-5, with 8 bases fitting TRBD1. V was pared by 5 bases and J by 3 bases, with 3 bases of the junction left unmatched. The length of the CDR3 is 14 residues. Germline V CDR1 and CDR2: SNHLY, FYNNEI. CDR3 residues: CASSNQGANQPQHF. CDR3 DNA: TGTGCCAGCAGTAACCAGGGGGCCAATCAGCCCCAGCATTTT.

The chain combines TRBV7-8 with TRBJ1-5; D might be TRBD1 (5 bases). In germline, CDR1 is SGHVS, CDR2 FQNEAQ. The CDR3 covers 14 residues. Trimming removed 5 bases from V and 2 bases from J, with 10 bases in between. CDR3 nucleotides: TGTGCCAGCAGCGAGTCCAGGGGCAATCAGCCCCAGCATTTT. It specifies CASSESRGNQPQHF.

This chain links TRBV6-1 with TRBJ2-1; possible D gene TRBD2, 6 bases. The CDR3 is 13 residues long. Germline CDR1 reads MNHNS; CDR2 reads SASEGT. V lost 8 bases and J lost 1, with 9 bases in between. This CDR3 reads CASGGTSYNEQFF. CDR3 DNA sequence: TGTGCCAGCGGAGGGACTTCCTACAATGAGCAGTTCTTC.

The chain recombines TRBV19 with TRBJ1-5; 8 bases line up with TRBD1. CDR1 is LNHDA and CDR2 is SQIVND in the germline V gene (reference sequence). V was clipped by 0 bases and J by 1 base; unmatched bases: 2. This CDR3 is built from 16 residues. CDR3 residues: CASSIDRTGSNQPQHF. The CDR3 DNA sequence: TGTGCCAGTAGTATAGATAGGACAGGGAGCAATCAGCCCCAGCATTTT.

This chain joins TRBV9 and TRBJ1-1, with D maybe TRBD1 (6 bases). This CDR3 region has 16 residues. Deletions cut 0 bases from V and 1 base from J, with 13 bases between. Per germline, CDR1 SGDLS and CDR2 YYNGEE. For the CDR3, the DNA is TGTGCCAGCAGCGTAGGCCCTGACAGGACGAACACTGAAGCTTTCTTT. Translating it yields CASSVGPDRTNTEAFF.

The rearrangement uses TRBV5-4 and TRBJ1-1; perhaps TRBD1 as D (6 bases). Per germline, CDR1 SGHNT and CDR2 YYREEE (reference sequence). The V end was cut by 0 bases, the J end by 1 base, with 7 bases between. The CDR3 consists of 14 residues. The CDR3 sequence: CASSLGTANTEAFF. CDR3 DNA: TGTGCCAGCAGCTTGGGGACAGCGAACACTGAAGCTTTCTTT.

This clone showed up just a few times. The rearrangement uses TRBV28 and TRBJ1-5; possible D gene TRBD1, 6 bases. Per germline, CDR1 MDHEN and CDR2 SYDVKM. The CDR3 covers 15 residues. V was pared by 2 bases and J by 6 bases, with 14 bases between. The DNA for the CDR3 is TGTGCCAGCAGTTTAGGCGAGGCAGGGGTTCAGCCCCAGCATTTT. Protein sequence: CASSLGEAGVQPQHF. Filled out from reference TRBV28 and TRBJ1-5, the complete variable domain reads DVKVTQSSRYLVKRTGEKVFLECVQDMDHENMFWYRQDPGLGLRLIYFSYDVKMKEKGDIPEGYSVSREKKERFSLILESASTNQTSMYLCASSLGEAGVQPQHFGDGTRLSIL.

The rearrangement uses TRBV28 and TRBJ1-2, with D tentatively TRBD1 (5 bases). Germline V lookup: CDR1 MDHEN, CDR2 SYDVKM. The germline V and J ends were trimmed by 4 bases and 5 bases, with 11 bases remaining between them. The CDR3 runs 13 residues. The CDR3 bases are TGTGCCAGCAGTTACACCAGGGTTTATGGCTACACCTTC. It specifies CASSYTRVYGYTF.

V and J are TRBV18 and TRBJ2-7; the match to TRBD1 covers 7 bases. Per the germline V gene, CDR1 is KGHSH and CDR2 is LQKENI. The CDR3 covers 15 residues. Trimming removed 6 bases from V and 2 bases from J; junction bases left unmatched: 10. CDR3 in amino acids: CASSRSLGQAYEQYF. In DNA, the CDR3 is TGTGCCAGCTCTCGATCGTTAGGACAGGCCTACGAGCAGTACTTC.

This clone occurred once. The chain couples TRBV28 to TRBJ1-6; D ambiguous. Germline CDR1 MDHEN, CDR2 SYDVKM. The CDR3 is 14 residues long. The V end was cut by 6 bases, the J end by 6 bases, with 12 bases between. The CDR3 DNA follows: TGTGCCAGCAGAGAGGGATCTCCTAATTCACCCCTCCACTTT. It specifies CASREGSPNSPLHF.

This chain connects TRBV30 to TRBJ2-1, with D perhaps TRBD1 (7 bases). CDR1 and CDR2 from the germline V gene are GTSNPN and SVGIG (reference sequence). Trimming left V 3 bases short and J 6 bases short, with 12 bases between. CDR3 length: 13 amino acids. CDR3: CAWSGGTANEQFF. CDR3 coding DNA: TGTGCCTGGAGCGGAGGGACAGCCAATGAGCAGTTCTTC. The complete variable domain, with remaining parts taken from reference TRBV30 and TRBJ2-1, reads SQTIHQWPATLVQPVGSPLSLECTVEGTSNPNLYWYRQAAGRGLQLLFYSVGIGQISSEVPQNLSASRPQDRQFILSSKKLLLSDSGFYLCAWSGGTANEQFFGPGTRLTVL.

The gene calls are TRBV9 and TRBJ2-2, with 11 bases aligning to TRBD1. The germline gives CDR1 SGDLS, CDR2 YYNGEE. The CDR3 contains 17 residues. Trimming removed 0 bases from V and 5 bases from J; junction bases left unmatched: 6. The CDR3 sequence is CASSVVPGQGATGELFF. CDR3 sequence (DNA): TGTGCCAGCAGCGTAGTCCCCGGACAGGGGGCGACCGGGGAGCTGTTTTTT.

The rearrangement links TRBV2 to TRBJ1-3; 7 positions match TRBD1. The CDR3 spans 15 residues. Germline-derived CDR1 and CDR2 are SNHLY and FYNNEI. J was trimmed by 1 base and V by 4 bases; bases with no gene match: 4. CDR3 residues: CASSAGQSSGNTIYF. The CDR3 nucleotides read TGTGCCAGCAGTGCGGGACAGAGTTCTGGAAACACCATATATTTT.